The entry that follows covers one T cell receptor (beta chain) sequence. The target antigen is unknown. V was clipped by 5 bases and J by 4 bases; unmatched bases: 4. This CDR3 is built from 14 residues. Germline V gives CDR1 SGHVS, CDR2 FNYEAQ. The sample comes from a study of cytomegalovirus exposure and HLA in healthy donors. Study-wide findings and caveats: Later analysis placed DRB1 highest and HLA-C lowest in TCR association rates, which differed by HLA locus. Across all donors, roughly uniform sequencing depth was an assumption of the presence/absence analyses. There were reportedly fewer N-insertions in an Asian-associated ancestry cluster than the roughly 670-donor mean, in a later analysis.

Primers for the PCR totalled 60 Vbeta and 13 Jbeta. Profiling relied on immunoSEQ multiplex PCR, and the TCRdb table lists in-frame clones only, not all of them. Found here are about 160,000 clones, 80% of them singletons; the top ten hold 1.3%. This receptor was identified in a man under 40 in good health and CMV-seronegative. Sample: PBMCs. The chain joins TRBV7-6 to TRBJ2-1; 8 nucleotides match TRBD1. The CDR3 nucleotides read TGTGCCAGCAGCGGACAGGGTGTATACAATGAGCAGTTCTTC. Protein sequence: CASSGQGVYNEQFF. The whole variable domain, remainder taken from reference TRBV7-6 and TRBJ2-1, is GAGVSQSPRYKVTKRGQDVALRCDPISGHVSLYWYRQALGQGPEFLTYFNYEAQQDKSGLPNDRFSAERPEGSISTLTIQRTEQRDSAMYRCASSGQGVYNEQFFGPGTRLTVL.